This TCR beta chain was captured in a study of blood T cell repertoires in COVID-19. In the authors' workflow: It was from reference gene primer amplification that nucleated cell counts were estimated. TCRdb's copy holds only in-frame clones and misses some; the assay was immunoSEQ multiplex PCR. D and trimming were read from the DNA, whereas the V and J calls and clone size are those reported in that table. The sample holds hundreds of thousands of clones; around 90% are singletons and the top ten take roughly 2%. Participants reported their clinical history, and cohort assignment relied on those reports. The source is a woman aged 60-75 years in a cohort exposed to, infected with or recovered from COVID-19 (not recorded which). Sequencing was performed on PBMCs or T cells enriched from blood (not recorded which).

DNA for the CDR3: TGTGCCATCAGTTCCAGACAGGGTATAGGACAGCCCCAGCATTTT. Protein: CAISSRQGIGQPQHF. The chain combines TRBV10-3 with TRBJ1-5, with 7 bases lining up with TRBD1. The CDR3 covers 15 residues. The V and J ends lost 5 bases and 7 bases, in that order; junction bases with no gene match: 11. Germline V CDR1 and CDR2: ENHRY, SYGVKD.